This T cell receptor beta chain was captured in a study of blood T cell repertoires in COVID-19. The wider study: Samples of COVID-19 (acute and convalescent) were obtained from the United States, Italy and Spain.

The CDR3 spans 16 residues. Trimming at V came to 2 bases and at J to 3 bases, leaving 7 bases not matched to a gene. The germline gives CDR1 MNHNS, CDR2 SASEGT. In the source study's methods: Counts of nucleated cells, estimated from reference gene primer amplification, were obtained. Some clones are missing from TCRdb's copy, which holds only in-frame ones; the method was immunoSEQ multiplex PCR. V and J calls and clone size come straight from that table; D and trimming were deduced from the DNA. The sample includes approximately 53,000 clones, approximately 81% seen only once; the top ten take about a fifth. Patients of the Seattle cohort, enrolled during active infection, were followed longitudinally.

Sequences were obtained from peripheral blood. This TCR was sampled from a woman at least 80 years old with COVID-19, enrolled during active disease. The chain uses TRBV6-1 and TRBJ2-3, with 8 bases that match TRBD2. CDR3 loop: CASSETGTRLTDTQYF. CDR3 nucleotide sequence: TGTGCCAGCAGTGAAACCGGGACTAGATTAACAGATACGCAGTATTTT.